This entry concerns a single T cell receptor (beta chain). The sample belongs to a study of blood T cell repertoires in COVID-19. Study-level information: Specimens from acute and convalescent COVID-19 originated in the United States, Italy and Spain. PBMCs, B-cell-depleted T cells, or T cells were the source of the cDNA or gDNA that made up the material.

Authors' methods: Reference gene primer amplification gave nucleated cell count estimates. Sequenced by immunoSEQ multiplex PCR; TCRdb stores in-frame clones only, minus some. The V and J calls and the clone size are those of that table, but D and trimming were determined from the DNA. The table has 160,000 or so clones, around 81% seen once. This CDR3 has 13 amino acids. Trimming took 1 base from V and 7 from J; bases not matched to a gene: 1. Germline-derived CDR1 and CDR2 are WNHNN and SYGVQD (reference sequence). This rearrangement joins TRBV10-1 to TRBJ2-1, with TRBD2 identical over 7 bases. Specimen: peripheral blood. This clonotype was obtained from a man between 60 and 75 years old with active or convalescent COVID-19. The CDR3 DNA sequence: TGCGCCAGCAGTGAGTACGGGGGGAATGAGCAGTTCTTC. Its protein is CASSEYGGNEQFF.